This T cell receptor beta chain was captured in a study of a mutant IDH1 vaccine in newly diagnosed glioma. Study as a whole: Treated patients were about 60% male, roughly 38% female, mean age 40.4 years. Before enrollment, the patients had been treated with radiotherapy alone, temozolomide alone, or both together. Most of them had received both.

Some clones are missing from TCRdb's copy, which holds only in-frame ones; the method was immunoSEQ multiplex PCR. The sample lists around 78,000 clones, 70% to 90% occurring once. Trimming removed 2 bases at V and 6 bases at J, with 16 bases between. Germline loops: CDR1 MNHNY, CDR2 SVGAGI (reference sequence). This CDR3 contains 15 residues. Noted time point: week 23, last vaccination. One vaccine dose held 300 ug of mutant IDH1 20-mer peptide and came with topical imiquimod. Every donor had a new WHO grade 3 or 4 astrocytoma that was IDH1-mutant, with loss of nuclear ATRX. For this clone: The antigen remains unidentified.

The clonotype comes from a man younger than 40 with glioma. Some clones in this sample may be carry-over from other donors' samples. The V gene is TRBV6-6, the J gene TRBJ1-1; D perhaps matches TRBD1 (6 bases). The sequencing here drew on PBMCs, taken from a glioma patient whose treatment included an IDH1 peptide vaccine. The CDR3 region is CASSYRIETGSEAFF. The CDR3 coding sequence is TGTGCCAGCAGTTACCGGATTGAAACAGGGTCTGAAGCTTTCTTT.